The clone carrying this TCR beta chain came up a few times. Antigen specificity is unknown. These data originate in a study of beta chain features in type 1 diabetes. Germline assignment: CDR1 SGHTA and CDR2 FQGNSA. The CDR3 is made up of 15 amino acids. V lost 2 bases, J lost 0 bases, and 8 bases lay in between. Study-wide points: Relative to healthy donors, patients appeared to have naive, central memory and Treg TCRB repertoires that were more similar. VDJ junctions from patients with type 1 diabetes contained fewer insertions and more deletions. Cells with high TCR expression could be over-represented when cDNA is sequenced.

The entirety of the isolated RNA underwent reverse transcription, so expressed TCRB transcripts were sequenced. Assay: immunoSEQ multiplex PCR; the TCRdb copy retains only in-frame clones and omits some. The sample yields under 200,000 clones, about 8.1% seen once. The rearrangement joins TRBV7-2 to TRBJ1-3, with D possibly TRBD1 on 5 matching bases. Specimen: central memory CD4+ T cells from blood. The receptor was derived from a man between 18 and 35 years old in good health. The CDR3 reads CASSLSQGSGNTIYF. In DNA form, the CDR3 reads TGTGCCAGCAGCTTAAGTCAGGGCTCTGGAAACACCATATATTTT.